This T cell receptor (beta chain) came from a study of naive and memory T cell subsets. Study-wide points: Gini index rose across naive, CM, EM and EMRA in CD4 and CD8. TCR counts from RNA may reflect activation-linked expression changes.

Trimming took off 3 bases at V and 6 bases at J, with 9 bases between the two ends. Germline V gene sequence: CDR1 MNHNS, CDR2 SASEGT. CDR3 length: 13 amino acids. This clonotype has a handful of counts. Antigen unknown. Two oligonucleotides, mixed equimolar, formed the beta constant-region primer covering TRBC1 and TRBC2. An oligonucleotide with the SP2 primer and a 12-nucleotide UMI was ligated to the cDNA 3' end. Ligated cDNA was amplified by four rounds of PCR with nested alpha and beta constant-region primers and SP2. TCRdb reanalysed the UMI-ligation and nested PCR reads using MiXCR and keeps one entry per CDR3 protein. Among about 80,000 distinct CDR3 sequences, around 13% were seen once, and the ten largest hold 0.9% to 0.95%.

This chain uses TRBV6-1 with TRBJ2-1, with D perhaps TRBD1 (6 bases). The sequencing input was central memory CD4+ T cells from blood. This TCR was sampled from a human donor in good health. The CDR3 region has the DNA TGTGCCAGCAGTGACCAACAGGGCAATGAGCAGTTCTTC. Protein product: CASSDQQGNEQFF.